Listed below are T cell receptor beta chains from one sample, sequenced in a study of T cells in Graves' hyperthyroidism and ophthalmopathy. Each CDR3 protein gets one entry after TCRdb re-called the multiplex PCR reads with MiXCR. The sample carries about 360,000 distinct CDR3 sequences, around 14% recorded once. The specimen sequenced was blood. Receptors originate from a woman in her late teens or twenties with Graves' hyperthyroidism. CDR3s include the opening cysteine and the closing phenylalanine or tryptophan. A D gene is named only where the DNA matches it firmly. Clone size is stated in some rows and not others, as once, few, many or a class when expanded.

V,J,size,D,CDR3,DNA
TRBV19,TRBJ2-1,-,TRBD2,CASSTGLGVDHEQFF,TGTGCCAGTAGTACGGGACTAGGTGTGGACCATGAGCAGTTCTTC
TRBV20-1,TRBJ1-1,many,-,CSARPGTLIRNTEAFF,TGCAGTGCTAGGCCCGGGACGCTGATCAGGAACACTGAAGCTTTCTTT
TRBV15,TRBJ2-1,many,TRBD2,CATSRETSGRVGEQFF,TGTGCCACCAGCAGAGAAACTAGCGGGAGGGTAGGTGAGCAGTTCTTC
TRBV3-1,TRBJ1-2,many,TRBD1,CASSPTGGGESDYTF,TGTGCCAGCAGCCCAACTGGAGGGGGCGAATCTGACTACACCTTC
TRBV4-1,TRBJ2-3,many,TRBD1,CASSQYPPGQGSDTQYF,TGCGCCAGCAGCCAATACCCTCCGGGACAGGGGTCAGATACGCAGTATTTT
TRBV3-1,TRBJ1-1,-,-,CASSARTDNTEAFF,TGTGCCAGCAGCGCTAGGACAGATAACACTGAAGCTTTCTTT
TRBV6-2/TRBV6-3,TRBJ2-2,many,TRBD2,CASASGSPNTGELFF,TGTGCCAGCGCTAGCGGGAGCCCGAACACCGGGGAGCTGTTTTTT
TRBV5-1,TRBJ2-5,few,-,CASCLRGSGETQYF,TGCGCGTCCTGTCTTAGGGGATCAGGAGAGACCCAGTACTTC
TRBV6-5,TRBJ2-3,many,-,CASSFTPKGPDTQYF,TGTGCCAGCAGTTTCACGCCTAAGGGCCCAGATACGCAGTATTTT
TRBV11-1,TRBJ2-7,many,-,CASSPRTSGYEQYF,TGTGCCAGCAGCCCGAGGACCAGCGGCTACGAGCAGTACTTC
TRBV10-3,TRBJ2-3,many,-,CAISNNPSDTQYF,TGTGCCATCAGCAACAATCCCTCGGATACGCAGTATTTT
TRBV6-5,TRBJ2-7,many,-,CASSYTTYEQYF,TGTGCCAGCAGTTACACCACCTACGAGCAGTACTTC
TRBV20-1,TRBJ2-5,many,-,CSAKTPGSQETQYF,TGCAGTGCTAAGACGCCGGGGAGCCAAGAGACCCAGTACTTC
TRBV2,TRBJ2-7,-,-,CASSDGRMGEQYF,TGTGCCAGCAGTGATGGTCGAATGGGCGAGCAGTACTTC
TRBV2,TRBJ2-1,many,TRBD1,CASSEWGQGGYNEQFF,TGTGCCAGCAGTGAATGGGGACAGGGGGGATACAATGAGCAGTTCTTC
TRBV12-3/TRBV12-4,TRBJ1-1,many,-,CASTFQYMNTEAFF,TGTGCCAGCACCTTTCAGTACATGAACACTGAAGCTTTCTTT
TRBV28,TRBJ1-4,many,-,CASSTSGQFNEKLFF,-
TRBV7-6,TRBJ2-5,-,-,CASSNTASQETQYF,TGTGCCAGCAGTAATACGGCTTCCCAAGAGACCCAGTACTTC
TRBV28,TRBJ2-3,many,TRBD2,CASSSPSGTGDTQYF,TGTGCCAGCAGCAGTCCTAGCGGGACTGGAGATACGCAGTATTTT
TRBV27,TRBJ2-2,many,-,CASSLYPGANTGELFF,TGTGCCAGCAGTTTATATCCAGGGGCGAACACCGGGGAGCTGTTTTTT
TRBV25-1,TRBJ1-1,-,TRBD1,CASRGQGMNTEAFF,TGTGCCAGCAGGGGACAGGGGATGAACACTGAAGCTTTCTTT
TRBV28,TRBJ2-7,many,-,CASSGVFPCEQYF,TGTGCCAGCAGTGGGGTTTTTCCCTGCGAGCAGTACTTC
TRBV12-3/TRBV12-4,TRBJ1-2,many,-,CASSLRRQANYGYTF,TGTGCCAGCAGTTTACGCAGGCAGGCTAACTATGGCTACACCTTC
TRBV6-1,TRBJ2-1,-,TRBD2,CATRRTSGTNEQFF,TGTGCCACTAGAAGGACTAGCGGGACAAATGAGCAGTTCTTC
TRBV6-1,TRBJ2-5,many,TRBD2,CASVASGGAVGTQYF,TGTGCCAGCGTCGCCTCGGGAGGTGCGGTCGGGACCCAGTACTTC
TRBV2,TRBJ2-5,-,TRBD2,CASARLAGTQETQYF,TGTGCCAGCGCCCGACTAGCGGGGACCCAAGAGACCCAGTACTTC
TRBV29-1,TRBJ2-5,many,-,CSVGTKQETQYF,TGCAGCGTAGGGACAAAACAAGAGACCCAGTACTTC
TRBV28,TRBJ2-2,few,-,CASRSPGELFF,TGTGCCAGCAGGTCCCCCGGGGAGCTGTTTTTT
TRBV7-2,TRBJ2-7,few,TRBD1,CASSFERGRYSEQYF,TGTGCCAGCAGCTTCGAGAGGGGGCGTTATTCCGAGCAGTACTTC
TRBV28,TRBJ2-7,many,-,CASSLGAKGGEQYF,TGTGCCAGCAGTTTAGGGGCCAAGGGGGGCGAGCAGTACTTC
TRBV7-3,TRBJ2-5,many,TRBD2,CASSPGTSEGTQYF,TGTGCCAGCAGCCCAGGGACTAGCGAGGGGACCCAGTACTTC
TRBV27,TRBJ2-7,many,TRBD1,CASSPSLGTGGYEQYF,TGTGCCAGCAGTCCTTCTTTAGGGACAGGGGGGTACGAGCAGTACTTC
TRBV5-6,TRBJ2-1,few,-,CASIDAPTGNEQFF,TGTGCCAGCATCGATGCCCCTACGGGGAATGAGCAGTTCTTC
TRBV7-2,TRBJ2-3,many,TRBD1,CASSNRQGGTDTQYF,TGTGCCAGCAGCAACCGACAGGGGGGCACAGATACGCAGTATTTT
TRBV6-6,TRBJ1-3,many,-,CASSYGGGRNTIYF,TGTGCCAGCAGTTACGGAGGGGGTCGGAACACCATATATTTT
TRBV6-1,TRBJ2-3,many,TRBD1,CASSRISGGYSTDTQYF,TGTGCCAGCAGTCGTATATCAGGGGGCTACAGCACAGATACGCAGTATTTT
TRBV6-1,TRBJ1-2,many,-,CASWWGERGYTF,TGTGCCAGCTGGTGGGGGGAGAGGGGCTACACCTTC
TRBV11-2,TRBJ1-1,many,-,CASSFPYTEAFF,TGTGCCAGCAGCTTCCCCTACACTGAAGCTTTCTTT
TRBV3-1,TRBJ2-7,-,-,CASRSQGGNEQYF,TGTGCCAGCAGGTCACAGGGGGGGAACGAGCAGTACTTC
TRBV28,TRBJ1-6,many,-,CASSLTRGGSPLHF,TGTGCCAGCAGTTTGACCAGGGGTGGATCACCCCTCCACTTT
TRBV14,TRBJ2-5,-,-,CASSHAYLGETQYF,TGTGCCAGCAGCCACGCATACCTAGGAGAGACCCAGTACTTC
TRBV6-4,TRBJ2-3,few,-,CASSVEGNTDTQYF,TGTGCCAGCAGTGTGGAGGGAAACACAGATACGCAGTATTTT
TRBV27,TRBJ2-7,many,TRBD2,CASRLAGGHYEQYF,TGTGCCAGCAGGCTAGCGGGAGGGCACTACGAGCAGTACTTC
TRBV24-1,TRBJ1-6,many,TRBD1,CAELTGGRSPLHF,TGTGCCGAGTTAACAGGGGGCAGATCACCCCTCCACTTT